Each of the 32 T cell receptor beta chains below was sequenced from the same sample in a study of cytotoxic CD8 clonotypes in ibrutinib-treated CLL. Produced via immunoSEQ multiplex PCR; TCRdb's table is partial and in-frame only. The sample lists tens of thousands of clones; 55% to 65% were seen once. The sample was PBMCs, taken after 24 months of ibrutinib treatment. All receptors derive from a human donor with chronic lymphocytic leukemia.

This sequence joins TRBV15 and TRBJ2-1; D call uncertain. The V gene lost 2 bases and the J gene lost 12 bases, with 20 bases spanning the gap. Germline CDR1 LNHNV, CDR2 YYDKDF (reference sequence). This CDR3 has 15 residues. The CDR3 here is CATSRPDTRSGGQFF. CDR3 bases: TGTGCCACCAGCAGACCAGATACACGCTCCGGTGGGCAGTTCTTC.

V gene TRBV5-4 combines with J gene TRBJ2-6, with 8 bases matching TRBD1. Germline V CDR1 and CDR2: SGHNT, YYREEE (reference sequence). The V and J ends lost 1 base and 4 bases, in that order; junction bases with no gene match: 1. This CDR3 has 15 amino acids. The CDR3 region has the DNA TGTGCCAGCAGCTTGTGGGACAGGGGGGCCAACGTCCTGACTTTC. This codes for CASSLWDRGANVLTF.

The CDR3, as DNA: TGTGCCAGCAGCCGGACTTCTAGGGATACGCAGTATTTT. It codes for CASSRTSRDTQYF. The chain links TRBV11-3 to TRBJ2-3; possibly TRBD2 for D (5 bases). V lost 5 bases and J 6 bases, leaving 12 bases between the germline ends. This CDR3 region has 13 residues. CDR1 is SGHNT, CDR2 YENEEA, per germline.

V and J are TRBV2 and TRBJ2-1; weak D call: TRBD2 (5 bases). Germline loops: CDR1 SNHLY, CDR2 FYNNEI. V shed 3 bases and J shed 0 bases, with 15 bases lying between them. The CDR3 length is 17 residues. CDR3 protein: CASSDLLAPSSYNEQFF. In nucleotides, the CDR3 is TGTGCCAGCAGTGATCTGCTAGCCCCCAGCTCCTACAATGAGCAGTTCTTC.

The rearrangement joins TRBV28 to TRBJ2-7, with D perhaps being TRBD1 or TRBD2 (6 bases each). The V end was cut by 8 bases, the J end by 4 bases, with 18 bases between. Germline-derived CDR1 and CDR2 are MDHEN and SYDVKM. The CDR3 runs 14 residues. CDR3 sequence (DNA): TGTGCCAGCCGAAGTAGGGGGGCCCCGTACGAGCAGTACGTC. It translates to CASRSRGAPYEQYV.

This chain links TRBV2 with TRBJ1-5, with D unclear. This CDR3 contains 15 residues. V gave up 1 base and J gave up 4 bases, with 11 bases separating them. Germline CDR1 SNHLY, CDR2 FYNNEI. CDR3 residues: CASSEGLTDNQPQHF. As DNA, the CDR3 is TGTGCCAGCAGTGAAGGCCTTACTGATAATCAGCCCCAGCATTTT.

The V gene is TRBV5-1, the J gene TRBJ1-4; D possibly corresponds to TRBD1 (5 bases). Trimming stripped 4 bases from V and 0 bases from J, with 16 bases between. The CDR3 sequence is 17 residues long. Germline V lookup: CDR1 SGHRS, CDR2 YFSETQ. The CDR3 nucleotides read TGCGCCAGCAGCCCGGATGGGGGGATTGCAACTAATGAAAAACTGTTTTTT. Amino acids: CASSPDGGIATNEKLFF.

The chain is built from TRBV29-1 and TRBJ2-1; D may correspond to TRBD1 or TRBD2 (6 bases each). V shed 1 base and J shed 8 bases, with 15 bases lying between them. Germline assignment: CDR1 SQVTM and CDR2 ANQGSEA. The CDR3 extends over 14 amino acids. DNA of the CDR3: TGCAGCGTTGAAGTCGGGGGCAGCGGCGATGAGCAGTTCTTC. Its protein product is CSVEVGGSGDEQFF.

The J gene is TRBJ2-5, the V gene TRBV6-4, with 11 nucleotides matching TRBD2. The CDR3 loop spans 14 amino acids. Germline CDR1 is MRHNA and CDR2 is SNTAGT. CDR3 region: CVEIELAGEETQYF. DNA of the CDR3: TGTGTCGAAATTGAACTAGCGGGAGAAGAGACCCAGTACTTC.

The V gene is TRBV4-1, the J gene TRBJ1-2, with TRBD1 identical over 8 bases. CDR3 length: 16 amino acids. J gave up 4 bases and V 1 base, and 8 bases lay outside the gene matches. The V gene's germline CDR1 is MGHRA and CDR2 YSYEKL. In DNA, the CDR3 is TGCGCCAGCAGCCAAGTGGGGACAGGAAGACTCTATGGCTACACCTTC. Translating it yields CASSQVGTGRLYGYTF.

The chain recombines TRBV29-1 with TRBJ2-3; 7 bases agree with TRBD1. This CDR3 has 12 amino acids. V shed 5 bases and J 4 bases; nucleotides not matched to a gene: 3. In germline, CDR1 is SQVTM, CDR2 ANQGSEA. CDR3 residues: CSVNRGSDTQYF. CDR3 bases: TGCAGCGTTAACAGGGGTTCAGATACGCAGTATTTT.

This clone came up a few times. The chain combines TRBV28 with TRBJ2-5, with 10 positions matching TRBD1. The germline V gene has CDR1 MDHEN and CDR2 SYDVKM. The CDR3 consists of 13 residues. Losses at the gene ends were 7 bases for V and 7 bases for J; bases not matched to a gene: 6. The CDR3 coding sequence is TGTGCCAGCAATGACAGGGGGCGGGGGACCCAGTACTTC. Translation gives CASNDRGRGTQYF.

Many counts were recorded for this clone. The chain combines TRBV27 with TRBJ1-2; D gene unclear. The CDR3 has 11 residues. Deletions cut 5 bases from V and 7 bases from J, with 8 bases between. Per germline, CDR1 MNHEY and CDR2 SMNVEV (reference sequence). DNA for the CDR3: TGTGCCAGCAGTGGCCGGTTTGGCTACACCTTC. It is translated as CASSGRFGYTF.

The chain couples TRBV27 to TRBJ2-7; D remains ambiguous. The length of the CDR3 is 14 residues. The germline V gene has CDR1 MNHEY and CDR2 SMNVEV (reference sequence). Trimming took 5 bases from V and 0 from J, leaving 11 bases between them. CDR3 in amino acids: CASSDRTSSYEQYF. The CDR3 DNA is TGTGCCAGCAGTGACCGCACGAGCTCCTACGAGCAGTACTTC.

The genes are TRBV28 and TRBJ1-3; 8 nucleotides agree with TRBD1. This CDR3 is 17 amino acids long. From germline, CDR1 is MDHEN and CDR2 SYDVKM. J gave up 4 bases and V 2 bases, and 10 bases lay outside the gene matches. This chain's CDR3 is CASSLRGQELMGNTIYF. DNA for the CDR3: TGTGCCAGCAGTTTAAGGGGACAGGAGTTGATGGGAAACACCATATATTTT.

The CDR3 bases are TGTGCCAGCAGCGTATCGGGGTGGGACAATGAGCAGTTCTTC. Translation gives CASSVSGWDNEQFF. V is TRBV9 and J is TRBJ2-1, with D possibly TRBD2 on 5 matching bases. The CDR3 is 14 amino acids. Per the germline V gene, CDR1 is SGDLS and CDR2 is YYNGEE. V was clipped by 1 base and J by 5 bases, with 10 bases between them.

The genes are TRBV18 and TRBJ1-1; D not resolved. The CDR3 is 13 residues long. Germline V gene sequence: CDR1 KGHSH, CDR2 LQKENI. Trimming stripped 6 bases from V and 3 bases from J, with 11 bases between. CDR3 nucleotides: TGTGCCAGCTCCCGAGAGTTAGACACTGAAGCTTTCTTT. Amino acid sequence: CASSRELDTEAFF.

CDR3 bases: TGTGCCAGTAGTATGGACACGGGACTCGGGGTGGGCACAGATACGCAGTATTTT. This gives the protein CASSMDTGLGVGTDTQYF. The chain couples TRBV19 to TRBJ2-3, with D perhaps TRBD2 (6 bases). The ends were cut back, 3 bases at V and 1 base at J, with 20 bases in the middle. The CDR3 consists of 18 residues. The germline CDR1 and CDR2 sequences are LNHDA and SQIVND (reference sequence).

CDR3 residues: CASSQSYRDEQFF. The CDR3 DNA sequence: TGCGCCAGCAGCCAATCCTACCGGGATGAGCAGTTCTTC. The chain couples TRBV4-1 to TRBJ2-1, with no clear D. V lost 2 bases to trimming and J lost 8 bases, with 10 bases between them. The germline V gene encodes CDR1 MGHRA and CDR2 YSYEKL. CDR3 length: 13 residues.

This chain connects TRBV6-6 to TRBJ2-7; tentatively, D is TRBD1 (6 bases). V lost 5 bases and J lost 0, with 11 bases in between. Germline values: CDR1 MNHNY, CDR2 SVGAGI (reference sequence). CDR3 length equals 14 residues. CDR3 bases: TGTGCCAGCAGTGGTAAACAGGGCTCCTACGAGCAGTACTTC. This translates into CASSGKQGSYEQYF.

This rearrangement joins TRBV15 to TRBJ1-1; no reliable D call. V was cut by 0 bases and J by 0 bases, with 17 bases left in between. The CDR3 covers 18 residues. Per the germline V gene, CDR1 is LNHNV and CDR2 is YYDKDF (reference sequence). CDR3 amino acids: CATSRDAGIEAMNTEAFF. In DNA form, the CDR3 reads TGTGCCACCAGCAGAGATGCGGGGATCGAGGCCATGAACACTGAAGCTTTCTTT.

The CDR3 DNA is TGCGCCAGCAGCTTGTCCACGGGACAGGGTCTTGAGACCCAGTACTTC. This gives the protein CASSLSTGQGLETQYF. The chain recombines TRBV5-1 with TRBJ2-5; 9 bases are a match to TRBD1. Trimming at V came to 1 base and at J to 5 bases, leaving 9 bases not matched to a gene. The CDR3 contains 16 residues. CDR1 is SGHRS and CDR2 is YFSETQ in the germline V gene.

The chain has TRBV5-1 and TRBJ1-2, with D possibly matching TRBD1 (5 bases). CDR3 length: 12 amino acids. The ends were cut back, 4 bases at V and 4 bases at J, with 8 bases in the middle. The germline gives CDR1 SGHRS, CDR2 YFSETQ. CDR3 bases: TGCGCCAGCAGCCCCGACAGCTATGGCTACACCTTC. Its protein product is CASSPDSYGYTF. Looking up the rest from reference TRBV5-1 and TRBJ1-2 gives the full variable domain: KAGVTQTPRYLIKTRGQQVTLSCSPISGHRSVSWYQQTPGQGLQFLFEYFSETQRNKGNFPGRFSGRQFSNSRSEMNVSTLELGDSALYLCASSPDSYGYTFGSGTRLTVV.

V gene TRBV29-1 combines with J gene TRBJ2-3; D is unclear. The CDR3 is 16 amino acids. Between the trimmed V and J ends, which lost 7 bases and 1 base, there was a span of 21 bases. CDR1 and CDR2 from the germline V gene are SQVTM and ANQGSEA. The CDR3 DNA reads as TGCAGCGCTGCACCCTGGACGTCTATGCGCACAGATACGCAGTATTTT. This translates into CSAAPWTSMRTDTQYF.

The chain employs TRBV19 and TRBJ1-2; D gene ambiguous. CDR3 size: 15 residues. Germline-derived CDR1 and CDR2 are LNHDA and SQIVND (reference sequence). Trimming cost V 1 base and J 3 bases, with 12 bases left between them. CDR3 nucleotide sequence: TGTGCCAGTAGTATAGGACTGACGGATTACTATGGCTACACCTTC. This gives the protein CASSIGLTDYYGYTF. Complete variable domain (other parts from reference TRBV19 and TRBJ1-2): DGGITQSPKYLFRKEGQNVTLSCEQNLNHDAMYWYRQDPGQGLRLIYYSQIVNDFQKGDIAEGYSVSREKKESFPLTVTSAQKNPTAFYLCASSIGLTDYYGYTFGSGTRLTVV.

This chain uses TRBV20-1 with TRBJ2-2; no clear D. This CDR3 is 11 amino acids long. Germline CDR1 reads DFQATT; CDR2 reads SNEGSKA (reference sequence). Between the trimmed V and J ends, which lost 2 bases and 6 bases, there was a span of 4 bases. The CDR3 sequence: CSARRAGELFF. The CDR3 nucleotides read TGCAGTGCTAGAAGGGCCGGGGAGCTGTTTTTT.

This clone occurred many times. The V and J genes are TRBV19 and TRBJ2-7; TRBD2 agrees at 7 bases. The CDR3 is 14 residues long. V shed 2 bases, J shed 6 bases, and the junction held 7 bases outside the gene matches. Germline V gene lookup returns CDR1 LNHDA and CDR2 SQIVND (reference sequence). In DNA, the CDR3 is TGTGCCAGTAGTATAAGCTCTAGCGGAGGCGAGCAGTACTTC. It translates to CASSISSSGGEQYF.

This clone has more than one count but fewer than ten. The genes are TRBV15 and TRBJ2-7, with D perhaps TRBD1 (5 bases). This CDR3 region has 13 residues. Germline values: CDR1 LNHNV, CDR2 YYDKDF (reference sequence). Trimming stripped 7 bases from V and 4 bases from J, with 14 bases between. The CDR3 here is CATTAVPGYEQYF. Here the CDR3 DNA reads TGTGCCACCACCGCCGTCCCAGGGTACGAGCAGTACTTC.

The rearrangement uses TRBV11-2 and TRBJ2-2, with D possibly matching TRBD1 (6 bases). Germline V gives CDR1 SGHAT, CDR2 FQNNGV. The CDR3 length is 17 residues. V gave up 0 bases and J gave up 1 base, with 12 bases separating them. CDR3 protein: CASSLEVTGRNTGELFF. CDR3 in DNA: TGTGCCAGCAGCTTAGAAGTAACAGGGAGGAACACCGGGGAGCTGTTTTTT.

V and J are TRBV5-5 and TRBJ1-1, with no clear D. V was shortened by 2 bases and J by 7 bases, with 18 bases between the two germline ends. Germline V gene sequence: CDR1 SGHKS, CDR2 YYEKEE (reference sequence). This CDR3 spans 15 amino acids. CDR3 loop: CASSLGPAPVDEAFF. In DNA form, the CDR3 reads TGTGCCAGCAGCTTAGGTCCGGCCCCAGTTGATGAAGCTTTCTTT.

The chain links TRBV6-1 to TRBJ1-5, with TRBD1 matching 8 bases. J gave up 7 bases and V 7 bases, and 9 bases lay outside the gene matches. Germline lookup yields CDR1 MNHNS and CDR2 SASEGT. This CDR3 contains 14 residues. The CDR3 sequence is CASNGQGGRQPQHF. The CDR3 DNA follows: TGTGCCAGCAACGGACAGGGCGGAAGACAGCCCCAGCATTTT.

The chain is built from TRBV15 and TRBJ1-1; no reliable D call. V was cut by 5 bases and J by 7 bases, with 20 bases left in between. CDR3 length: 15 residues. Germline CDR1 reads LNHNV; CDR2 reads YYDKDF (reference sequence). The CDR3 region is CATSLQRVSRVEAFF. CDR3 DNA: TGTGCCACCAGCCTACAAAGGGTGTCAAGGGTTGAAGCTTTCTTT.